The text below deals with one T cell receptor (beta chain). This specimen belongs to a study of blood T cell repertoires in COVID-19. Profiled with immunoSEQ multiplex PCR; TCRdb holds only in-frame clones, not every one. The profile shows about 190,000 clones, 88% of them singletons. This clonotype originated in a human donor in a cohort sampled during active COVID-19. The sequencing sample was made of peripheral blood.

The CDR3 here is CAIDSGQPTGELFF. The CDR3 coding sequence is TGTGCCATCGACTCCGGACAGCCTACCGGGGAGCTGTTTTTT. The chain uses TRBV28 and TRBJ2-2; tentative D call: TRBD1 (6 bases). V lost 10 bases and J 5 bases, leaving 17 bases between the germline ends. CDR3 length: 14 amino acids. CDR1 and CDR2 (germline): MDHEN, SYDVKM. Looking up the rest from reference TRBV28 and TRBJ2-2 gives the full variable domain: DVKVTQSSRYLVKRTGEKVFLECVQDMDHENMFWYRQDPGLGLRLIYFSYDVKMKEKGDIPEGYSVSREKKERFSLILESASTNQTSMYLCAIDSGQPTGELFFGEGSRLTVL.